This T cell receptor beta chain was identified in a study of cytomegalovirus exposure and HLA in healthy donors. Study results and limitations: Association of a missense DCLRE1C variant with TCR beta V- and J-gene trimming was reported in a later analysis.

Primers for the PCR totalled 60 Vbeta and 13 Jbeta. Libraries were prepared by immunoSEQ multiplex PCR; TCRdb keeps only in-frame clonotypes and omits some of them. The sample yields around 140,000 clones, about 84% seen once. For this clone: The target antigen is unknown.

This sequence was found in a woman younger than 35 in good health and CMV-seropositive. Input material: PBMCs.

Here the CDR3 reads CASSGQSGTGGYKPQHF. The CDR3 nucleotides read TGTGCCAGCAGCGGACAAAGCGGGACAGGGGGGTACAAGCCCCAGCATTTT. The rearrangement joins TRBV7-6 to TRBJ1-5; 11 bases are shared with TRBD1. Germline CDR1 SGHVS, CDR2 FNYEAQ. The CDR3 loop spans 17 amino acids. The V and J ends lost 5 bases and 8 bases, in that order; junction bases with no gene match: 14.